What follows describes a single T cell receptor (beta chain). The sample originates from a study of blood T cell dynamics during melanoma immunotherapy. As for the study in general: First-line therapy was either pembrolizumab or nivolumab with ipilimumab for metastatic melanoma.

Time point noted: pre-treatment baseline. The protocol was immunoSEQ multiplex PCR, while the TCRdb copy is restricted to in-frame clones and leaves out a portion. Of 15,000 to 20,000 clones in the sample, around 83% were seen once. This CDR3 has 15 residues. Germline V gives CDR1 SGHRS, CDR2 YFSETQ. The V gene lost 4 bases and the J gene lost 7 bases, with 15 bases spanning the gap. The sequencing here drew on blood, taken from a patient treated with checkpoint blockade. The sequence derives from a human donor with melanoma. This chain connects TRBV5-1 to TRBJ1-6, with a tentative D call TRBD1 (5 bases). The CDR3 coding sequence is TGCGCCAGCAGCCCACTGGGGGTAGGGAATTCACCCCTCCACTTT. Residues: CASSPLGVGNSPLHF.